This TCR beta chain was identified during a study of early T cells in non-severe SARS-CoV-2 infection. Looking at the study overall: Investigators sequenced bulk RNA drawn from unsorted whole blood, and chains remained unpaired.

Study observations and caveats: VDJdb matching skewed toward anti-spike CD8 responses, missing private and CD4 specificities.

Unique molecular identifiers tagged individual cDNA molecules. One entry per CDR3 protein, called by TCRdb with MiXCR from the 5' RACE reads. The sample includes fewer than 30,000 distinct CDR3 sequences, about 4.2% of them seen just once. This clonotype was observed a few times. Its antigen is not known. The receptor's source is an adult who was a healthcare worker with PCR-confirmed SARS-CoV-2 infection or an uninfected control (not recorded which). The sample taken for sequencing was whole blood.

For the CDR3, the DNA is TGTGCCAGCACCAGCCTAGGGGATACGCAGTATTTT. This sequence encodes CASTSLGDTQYF. J is TRBJ2-3 and V is TRBV6-5; D is ambiguous. Germline V lookup: CDR1 MNHEY, CDR2 SVGAGI. V shed 7 bases and J shed 6 bases, with 11 bases lying between them. The CDR3 length is 12 residues.